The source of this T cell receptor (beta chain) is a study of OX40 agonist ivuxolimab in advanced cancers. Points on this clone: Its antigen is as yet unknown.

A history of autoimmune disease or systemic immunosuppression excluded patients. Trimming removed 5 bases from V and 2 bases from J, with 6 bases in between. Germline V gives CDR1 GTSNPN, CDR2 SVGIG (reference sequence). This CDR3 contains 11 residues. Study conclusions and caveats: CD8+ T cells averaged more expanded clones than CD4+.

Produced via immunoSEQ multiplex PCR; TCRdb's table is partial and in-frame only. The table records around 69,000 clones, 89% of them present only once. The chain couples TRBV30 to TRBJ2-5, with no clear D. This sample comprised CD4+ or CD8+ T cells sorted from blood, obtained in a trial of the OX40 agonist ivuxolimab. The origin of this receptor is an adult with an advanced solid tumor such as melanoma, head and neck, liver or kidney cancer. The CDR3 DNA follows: TGTGCCTGGTGTGATCAAGAGACCCAGTACTTC. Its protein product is CAWCDQETQYF.